The rows below give T cell receptor beta chains drawn from one sample of a study of blood T cells in healthy people across ages. A single record per CDR3 protein comes from TCRdb applying MiXCR to the 5' RACE reads. Counted here are around 1,700,000 distinct CDR3 sequences, about 30% occurring once; the ten biggest clones make up around 7.7%. The sample was blood. The receptors originated from a woman in her thirties in good health. Each CDR3 is given with its conserved first and last residue. D genes are given only for firm matches. Clone size appears in some rows only: once, few, many, or a class for an expanded clone.

length,D,J,V,size,CDR3,DNA
15,TRBD2,TRBJ2-3,TRBV24-1,.,CATSASGLTTDTQYF,TGTGCCACCAGTGCTAGCGGGCTTACCACAGATACGCAGTATTTT
13,.,TRBJ2-5,TRBV5-5,many,CASSTSGAETQYF,.
14,.,TRBJ2-3,TRBV28,few,CASSIRGSADTQYF,TGTGCCAGCAGTATAAGGGGTAGCGCAGATACGCAGTATTTT
12,.,TRBJ1-1,TRBV29-1,.,CSVEDTATEAFF,TGCAGCGTTGAAGACACGGCCACCGAAGCTTTCTTT
14,TRBD1,TRBJ2-7,TRBV7-2,.,CASSLAVTGVEQYF,TGTGCCAGCAGCTTAGCGGTGACAGGGGTAGAGCAGTACTTC
18,TRBD2,TRBJ2-1,TRBV6-8,few,CASGGGTSGPSSYNEQFF,TGTGCCAGCGGGGGAGGGACTAGCGGTCCCAGCTCCTACAATGAGCAGTTCTTC
17,TRBD2,TRBJ2-7,TRBV6-6,.,CASSYSTSLAGSYEQYF,TGTGCCAGCAGTTACTCGACATCCCTAGCGGGGTCCTACGAGCAGTACTTC
19,.,TRBJ2-6,TRBV10-1,many,CATSPGAGTVSSGANVLTF,TGCGCCACCAGCCCAGGGGCCGGAACGGTGAGCTCTGGGGCCAACGTCCTGACTTTC
15,TRBD2,TRBJ2-7,TRBV20-1,.,CSASRLAAGSYEQDF,TGCAGTGCTAGCCGACTAGCGGCTGGGTCCTACGAGCAGGACTTC
15,TRBD1,TRBJ2-7,TRBV5-1,few,CASSPGQGRGYEQYF,TGCGCCAGCAGCCCGGGACAGGGTCGAGGGTACGAGCAGTACTTC
15,.,TRBJ1-2,TRBV5-1,few,CASSLLPGENYGYTF,TGCGCCAGCAGCTTGCTTCCAGGGGAGAACTATGGCTACACCTTC
16,TRBD2,TRBJ2-3,TRBV10-2,.,CASSEFAGGGPDTQYF,TGCGCCAGCAGTGAGTTTGCGGGAGGGGGGCCAGATACGCAGTATTTT
13,.,TRBJ1-5,TRBV2,.,CASTKEGGQPQHF,TGTGCCAGCACGAAGGAGGGGGGTCAGCCCCAGCATTTT
15,TRBD2,TRBJ2-3,TRBV30,.,CASSGGIFGTDTQYF,TGTGCCTCGTCGGGAGGGATATTCGGCACAGATACGCAGTATTTT
16,.,TRBJ1-6,TRBV3-1,few,CASSQEAGYVYSPLHF,TGTGCCAGCAGCCAAGAGGCAGGGTACGTTTACTCACCCCTCCACTTT
16,TRBD1,TRBJ2-2,TRBV5-1,.,CASSFGSTGVDGELFF,TGCGCCAGCAGCTTCGGCTCTACAGGGGTGGACGGGGAGCTGTTTTTT
15,.,TRBJ2-5,TRBV24-1,.,CATSDSGRGRETQYF,TGTGCCACCAGTGATTCAGGGAGGGGGAGGGAGACCCAGTACTTC
13,.,TRBJ1-1,TRBV20-1,.,CSAIRTSGAEAFF,TGCAGTGCCATCAGGACATCCGGCGCTGAAGCTTTCTTT
13,.,TRBJ2-2,TRBV27,.,CASSFSNTGGLFF,TGTGCCAGCAGTTTTTCGAACACCGGGGGGCTGTTTTTT
15,TRBD2,TRBJ2-1,TRBV29-1,.,CSVDSNRGTSAEQFF,TGCAGCGTTGACTCAAACCGCGGGACTAGTGCTGAGCAGTTCTTC
15,.,TRBJ2-5,TRBV20-1,many,CSADEGRTDQETQYF,TGCAGTGCTGACGAGGGCCGGACGGACCAAGAGACCCAGTACTTC
18,TRBD2,TRBJ2-7,TRBV29-1,.,CSVEGGLAGASSYNEQYF,TGCAGCGTTGAAGGGGGACTAGCGGGGGCAAGCTCCTACAATGAGCAGTACTTC
16,TRBD1,TRBJ1-2,TRBV4-1,few,CASSQVGDRRNYGYTF,TGCGCCAGCAGCCAAGTCGGGGACAGGAGAAACTATGGCTACACCTTC
16,.,TRBJ2-7,TRBV7-9,few,CASSSPGRVVSHEQYF,TGTGCCAGCAGTTCTCCGGGCAGGGTGGTTTCCCACGAGCAGTACTTC
12,.,TRBJ2-7,TRBV20-1,.,CSAVRGLYEQYF,TGCAGTGCTGTTAGGGGGTTGTACGAGCAGTACTTC
15,TRBD2,TRBJ2-2,TRBV27,few,CASRKAGVGTGELFF,TGTGCCAGCAGAAAAGCGGGAGTGGGGACCGGGGAGCTGTTTTTT
14,.,TRBJ2-7,TRBV5-5,many,CASSLTGSRYEQYF,TGTGCCAGCAGCTTGACCGGCAGCCGCTACGAGCAGTACTTC
15,TRBD2,TRBJ2-7,TRBV7-2,.,CASSLEGLAGEREYF,TGTGCCAGCAGCTTAGAAGGTTTAGCGGGGGAACGAGAGTACTTC
13,.,TRBJ2-3,TRBV28,few,CASKPAPRDTQYF,TGTGCCAGCAAACCTGCACCACGGGACACGCAGTATTTT
14,TRBD2,TRBJ2-1,TRBV12-3/TRBV12-4,once,CASTLLAGGREQFF,TGTGCCAGCACCCTTTTAGCGGGGGGTCGCGAGCAGTTCTTC
16,TRBD1,TRBJ1-2,TRBV9,once,CASSAERDRDSNGYTF,TGTGCCAGCAGCGCGGAACGGGACAGGGACTCCAATGGCTACACCTTC
16,.,TRBJ2-7,TRBV21-1,few,CASSNSYRDTSYEQYF,TGTGCCAGCAGCAACTCCTACCGGGACACCTCCTACGAGCAGTACTTC
15,TRBD1,TRBJ1-1,TRBV5-1,.,CAIRRTGGEGTEAFF,TGCGCCATCAGGCGGACAGGGGGCGAGGGCACTGAAGCTTTCTTT
18,.,TRBJ1-2,TRBV20-1,few,CSASRPGGTTQANYGYTF,TGCAGTGCTAGTCGCCCGGGGGGGACGACGCAGGCAAACTATGGCTACACCTTC
13,.,TRBJ1-4,TRBV30,few,CAWSAGVGEKLFF,TGTGCCTGGAGTGCGGGGGTCGGTGAAAAACTGTTTTTT
15,.,TRBJ1-5,TRBV20-1,.,CSARWGGSGNQPQHF,TGCAGTGCTAGATGGGGGGGCTCGGGCAATCAGCCCCAGCATTTT
16,.,TRBJ2-1,TRBV7-2,few,CASSLTLRPMYNEQFF,TGTGCCAGCAGCTTAACATTGAGGCCGATGTACAATGAGCAGTTCTTC